The table lists the clone carrying this TCR beta chain with a few counts. The antigen remains undetermined. This specimen belongs to a study of T-cell reconstitution after alpha-beta-depleted transplantation in children. Losses at the gene ends were 6 bases for V and 10 bases for J; bases not matched to a gene: 9. Germline V CDR1 and CDR2: SQVTM, ANQGSEA. The CDR3 has 14 residues. Unique molecular identifiers were incorporated when the TCRbeta library was constructed. TCRdb reanalysed the PCR reads using MiXCR and keeps one entry per CDR3 protein. The sample carries 700,000 to 950,000 distinct CDR3 sequences, around 17% recorded once. Study-wide points: After one year, T-cell counts and TCRbeta diversity mostly came from new T cells. There were reportedly several hundred expanded graft clones from which alpha-beta T cells came about two months after transplant.

The sample consisted of PBMCs, mostly from graft donor cells, taken 360 days after TCRalphabeta/CD19-depleted stem cell transplant. The gene calls are TRBV29-1 and TRBJ2-1; TRBD2 matches 13 bases. The receptor was isolated from a male patient between 5 and 17 years old who had a stem cell transplant for acute lymphoblastic leukemia, so the T cells may come from the graft donor. The CDR3 DNA sequence: TGCAGCGTCCCAGGACTAGCGGGAGTAGGCGAGCAGTTCTTC. It translates to CSVPGLAGVGEQFF.